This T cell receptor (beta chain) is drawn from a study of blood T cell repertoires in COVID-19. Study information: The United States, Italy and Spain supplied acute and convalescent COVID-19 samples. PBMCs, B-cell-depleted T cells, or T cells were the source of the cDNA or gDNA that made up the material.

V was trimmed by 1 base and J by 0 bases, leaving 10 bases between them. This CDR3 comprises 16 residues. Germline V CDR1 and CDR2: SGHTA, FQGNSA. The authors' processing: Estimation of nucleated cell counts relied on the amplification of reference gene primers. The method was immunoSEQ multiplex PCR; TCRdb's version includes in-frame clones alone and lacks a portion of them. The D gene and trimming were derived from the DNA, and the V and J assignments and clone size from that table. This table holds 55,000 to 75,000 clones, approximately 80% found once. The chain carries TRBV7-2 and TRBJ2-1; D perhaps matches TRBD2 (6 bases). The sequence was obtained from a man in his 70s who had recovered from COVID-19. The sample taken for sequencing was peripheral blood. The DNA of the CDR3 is TGTGCCAGCAGCTTAGGCCGGGGGAGCTCCTACAATGAGCAGTTCTTC. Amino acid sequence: CASSLGRGSSYNEQFF.